This T cell receptor (beta chain) was recovered during a study of Tregs in tolerant kidney transplant recipients. General study results and limits: Expanding Tregs on activated donor B cells appeared to best identify donor-specific TCRbeta clones. Biological reproducibility was not directly addressed in this study.

In regard to this clone: Antigen specificity is unknown.

V shed 0 bases and J shed 0 bases, with 24 bases lying between them. The CDR3 extends over 19 amino acids. CDR1 is GTSNPN, CDR2 SVGIG, per germline (reference sequence). Sequencing was performed with immunoSEQ multiplex PCR; in TCRdb, only in-frame clones are kept and a portion is missing. The sample holds about 94,000 clones, under 95% seen once. This receptor was obtained from a human donor who received a combined kidney and bone marrow transplant. The source material was CD4+ T cells from blood, sampled before the transplant. The rearrangement links TRBV30 to TRBJ2-7; tentative D call: TRBD2 (6 bases). The CDR3 sequence is CAWSVFFPGPGGSSYEQYF. The CDR3 coding sequence is TGTGCCTGGAGTGTATTTTTTCCCGGGCCCGGGGGTAGCTCCTACGAGCAGTACTTC.